The next 8 T cell receptor beta chains were all read from a single sample in a study of shared clonotypes between healthy human individuals. Clones were read by immunoSEQ multiplex PCR, and TCRdb kept only the in-frame ones, dropping some. The profile covers 2 million to 2.5 million clones, with 80% to 95% appearing a single time and about 0.38% taken by the ten largest. Sequences were obtained from naive CD4+ T cells from PBMCs. Sample subset: CD45RA+ positively selected. Source of these receptors: a man in his late teens or twenties in good health. Some clones in this sample may be carry-over from other donors' samples.

The chain employs TRBV4-1 and TRBJ2-1; D is ambiguous. There are 11 residues in the CDR3. Between the trimmed V and J ends, which lost 4 bases and 12 bases, there was a span of 10 bases. The germline gives CDR1 MGHRA, CDR2 YSYEKL. The CDR3 bases are TGCGCCAGCAGCCGCGACGGTCGGCAGTTCTTC. Its translation is CASSRDGRQFF.

The chain links TRBV11-1 to TRBJ1-2; no clear D. This CDR3 region has 15 residues. Germline loops: CDR1 SGHAT, CDR2 FQDESV (reference sequence). The V end was cut by 6 bases, the J end by 3 bases, with 17 bases between. For the CDR3, the DNA is TGTGCCAGCAGTCTCGGCCCTGCGACTTACTATGGCTACACCTTC. Its translation is CASSLGPATYYGYTF.

The rearrangement links TRBV11-2 to TRBJ1-4; maybe TRBD1 (6 bases). The V gene lost 4 bases and the J gene lost 8 bases, with 17 bases spanning the gap. Per germline, CDR1 SGHAT and CDR2 FQNNGV. The CDR3 covers 15 residues. The CDR3 DNA follows: TGTGCCAGCAGCTCTGACAGGTGGGCAGTGGAAAAACTGTTTTTT. As protein: CASSSDRWAVEKLFF.

Remarks on this clone: The identical CDR3 is also encoded by other nucleotide sequences in the sample. This chain links TRBV18 with TRBJ1-3; the D is unclear. V dropped 6 bases and J dropped 0 bases, with 12 bases sitting between them. Germline V gene sequence: CDR1 KGHSH, CDR2 LQKENI. The length of the CDR3 is 15 residues. CDR3 sequence reads: CASSPPRDSGNTIYF. CDR3 DNA: TGTGCCAGCTCGCCCCCGAGGGACTCTGGAAACACCATATATTTT.

Concerning this clone: The junction shows a germline mismatch at one end, possibly a read error. The V call is TRBV7-9, the J call TRBJ1-2; D possibly corresponds to TRBD1 (5 bases). The length of the CDR3 is 13 residues. CDR1 SEHNR and CDR2 FQNEAQ come from the germline V gene (reference sequence). The CDR3, as DNA: TGTGCCAGCAGCTCAGGCCCCGGTCAGGGCGGCTTCTTC. This translates into CASSSGPGQGGFF.

The V gene is TRBV5-4, the J gene TRBJ1-2, with D uncertain. The CDR3 consists of 13 residues. V was trimmed by 0 bases and J by 7 bases, leaving 10 bases between them. Germline loops: CDR1 SGHNT, CDR2 YYREEE (reference sequence). The chain's CDR3 is CASSLDGDSGYTF. The CDR3 coding sequence is TGTGCCAGCAGCTTGGACGGGGATAGTGGCTACACCTTC.

The chain joins TRBV30 to TRBJ1-2, with unresolved D. Germline V gives CDR1 GTSNPN, CDR2 SVGIG (reference sequence). This CDR3 has 13 residues. Trimming took 5 bases from V and 5 from J, leaving 15 bases between them. The CDR3, as DNA: TGTGCCTGGCTCCGATTCGATCATTATGGCTACACCTTC. Its protein is CAWLRFDHYGYTF.

This clone was recorded only once. The chain combines TRBV9 with TRBJ1-1; D is undetermined. Germline V gene lookup returns CDR1 SGDLS and CDR2 YYNGEE. The CDR3 is 14 residues long. V was cut by 0 bases and J by 1 base, with 7 bases left in between. CDR3 nucleotide sequence: TGTGCCAGCAGCGTAGGCCCAGAGAACACTGAAGCTTTCTTT. It specifies CASSVGPENTEAFF.